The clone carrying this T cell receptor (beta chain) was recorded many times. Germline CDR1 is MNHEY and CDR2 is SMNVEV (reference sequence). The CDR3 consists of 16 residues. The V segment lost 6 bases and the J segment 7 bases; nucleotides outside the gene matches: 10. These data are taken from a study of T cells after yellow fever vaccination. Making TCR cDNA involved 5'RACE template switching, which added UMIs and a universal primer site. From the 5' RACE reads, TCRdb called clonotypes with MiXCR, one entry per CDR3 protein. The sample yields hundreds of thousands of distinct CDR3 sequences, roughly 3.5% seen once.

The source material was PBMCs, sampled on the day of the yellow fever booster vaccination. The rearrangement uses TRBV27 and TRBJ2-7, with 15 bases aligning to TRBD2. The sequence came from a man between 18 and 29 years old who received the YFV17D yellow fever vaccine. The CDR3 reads CASRTGTSGGMREQYF. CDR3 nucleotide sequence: TGTGCCAGCAGGACCGGGACTAGCGGGGGGATGAGGGAGCAGTACTTC.